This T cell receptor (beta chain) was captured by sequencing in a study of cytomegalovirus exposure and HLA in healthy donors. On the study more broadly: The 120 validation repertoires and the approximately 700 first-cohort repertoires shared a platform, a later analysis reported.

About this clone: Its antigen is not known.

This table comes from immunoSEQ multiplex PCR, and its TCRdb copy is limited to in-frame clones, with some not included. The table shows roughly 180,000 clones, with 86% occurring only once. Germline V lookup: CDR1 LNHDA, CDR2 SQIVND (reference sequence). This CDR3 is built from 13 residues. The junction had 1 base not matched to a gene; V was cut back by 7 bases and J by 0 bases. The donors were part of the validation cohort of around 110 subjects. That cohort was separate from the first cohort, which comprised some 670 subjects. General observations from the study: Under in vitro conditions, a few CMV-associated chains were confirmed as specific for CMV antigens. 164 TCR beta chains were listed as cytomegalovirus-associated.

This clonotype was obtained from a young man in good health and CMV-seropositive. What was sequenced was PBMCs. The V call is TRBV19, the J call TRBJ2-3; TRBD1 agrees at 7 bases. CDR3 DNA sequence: TGTGCCAGTACGGACAGGAGCACAGATACGCAGTATTTT. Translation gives CASTDRSTDTQYF.